Below, 21 T cell receptor beta chains from the same sample are listed, as sequenced in a study of tissue T cells after allogeneic stem cell transplantation. Sequencing was performed with immunoSEQ multiplex PCR; in TCRdb, only in-frame clones are kept and a portion is missing. The top ten hold around 17% of the sample, which has around 4,000 clones, around 58% seen once. Sequencing used tissue from the esophagus, obtained at autopsy. The receptors were sampled from a female donor older than 55 with lung cancer.

The V and J genes are TRBV7-2 and TRBJ2-5; no firm D call. Trimming left V 5 bases short and J 2 bases short, with 15 bases between. CDR3 length: 15 residues. Germline V gene lookup returns CDR1 SGHTA and CDR2 FQGNSA. CDR3 protein: CASSPFWAAQETQYF. In nucleotides, the CDR3 is TGTGCCAGCAGCCCATTTTGGGCCGCGCAAGAGACCCAGTACTTC.

This clone has only one observation. The CDR3 nucleotides are TGTGCCAGCAGCCCACTACCCCGCGGGGACCAAGAGACCCAGTACTTC. Translated: CASSPLPRGDQETQYF. The V and J genes are TRBV5-4 and TRBJ2-5; a weak D match, TRBD2 (6 bases). The germline gives CDR1 SGHNT, CDR2 YYREEE (reference sequence). The CDR3 is 16 residues long. V was trimmed by 4 bases and J by 0 bases, leaving 16 bases between them.

The chain combines TRBV30 with TRBJ1-2, with D unresolved. The CDR3 totals 13 residues. CDR1 is GTSNPN, CDR2 SVGIG, per germline (reference sequence). CDR3 nucleotides: TGTGCGACACATCGGACCATGGCTAGGGGCTACACCTTC. Amino acids: CATHRTMARGYTF.

This clone was counted once. The chain links TRBV5-4 to TRBJ2-1, with D possibly called TRBD1 or TRBD2 (5 bases each). CDR1 and CDR2 (germline): SGHNT, YYREEE (reference sequence). V lost 0 bases, J lost 4 bases, and 14 bases lay in between. The CDR3 runs to 16 residues. CDR3 DNA: TGTGCCAGCAGCTTGGATGGGGGAGCTTTTTACAATGAGCAGTTCTTC. Translation gives CASSLDGGAFYNEQFF.

This chain connects TRBV9 to TRBJ2-1; D tentatively reads TRBD1 or TRBD2 (6 bases each). Germline CDR1 is SGDLS and CDR2 is YYNGEE. This CDR3 is built from 14 residues. The V end was cut by 0 bases, the J end by 7 bases, with 11 bases between. DNA for the CDR3: TGTGCCAGCAGCGTAGGAGGGGGGTCAAATGAGCAGTTCTTC. Translated: CASSVGGGSNEQFF.

This clone was recorded a few times. The CDR3 DNA follows: TGTGCCACCAGTGATTCGTGGACAGGGAACACCGGGGAGCTGTTTTTT. The encoded protein is CATSDSWTGNTGELFF. The chain links TRBV24-1 to TRBJ2-2, with TRBD1 matching 7 bases. Germline assignment: CDR1 KGHDR and CDR2 SFDVKD. The CDR3 is 16 residues long. Trimming removed 2 bases from V and 1 base from J; junction bases left unmatched: 3.

This chain uses TRBV6-4 with TRBJ2-7; 12 positions match TRBD1. This CDR3 is 14 amino acids long. The V and J ends lost 5 bases and 5 bases, in that order; junction bases with no gene match: 4. Germline assignment: CDR1 MRHNA and CDR2 SNTAGT. In DNA form, the CDR3 reads TGTGCCAGCAGTCCCGGGACAGGGGGCGACGAGCAGTACTTC. Amino acids: CASSPGTGGDEQYF.

This clone is large within its sample. The V gene is TRBV5-4, the J gene TRBJ1-2; 9 bases line up with TRBD1. Losses at the gene ends were 4 bases for V and 7 bases for J; bases not matched to a gene: 8. Per germline, CDR1 SGHNT and CDR2 YYREEE (reference sequence). CDR3 length: 14 residues. The CDR3 region has the DNA TGTGCCAGCAGCCCCCGCGGGACAGGGAGTGGCTACACCTTC. Amino acid sequence: CASSPRGTGSGYTF.

This clone was counted only a few times. The V gene is TRBV27, the J gene TRBJ1-2; D perhaps matches TRBD1 (5 bases). The CDR3 has 13 residues. Germline V gene lookup returns CDR1 MNHEY and CDR2 SMNVEV (reference sequence). Trimming left V 2 bases short and J 8 bases short, with 12 bases between. CDR3 DNA sequence: TGTGCCAGCAGTTTAAGGTCCTGGGGGGGCTACACCTTC. Translation gives CASSLRSWGGYTF.

This clone is a singleton in its sample. V and J are TRBV30 and TRBJ2-1, with D perhaps TRBD2 (5 bases). The CDR3 sequence is 13 residues long. Trimming took off 6 bases at V and 7 bases at J, with 16 bases between the two ends. Germline V gives CDR1 GTSNPN, CDR2 SVGIG (reference sequence). CDR3 in DNA: TGTGCCTGTGGGCCCGACTACTGGAATGAGCAGTTCTTC. Protein sequence: CACGPDYWNEQFF.

The chain has TRBV11-2 and TRBJ1-2; no reliable D call. Deletions cut 3 bases from V and 7 bases from J, with 15 bases between. The germline gives CDR1 SGHAT, CDR2 FQNNGV. The CDR3 loop spans 14 amino acids. The CDR3: CASSLRRAWSGYTF. CDR3 DNA: TGTGCCAGCAGCTTGAGAAGGGCATGGAGTGGCTACACCTTC.

This clone appeared a few times. The CDR3 protein is CASSEYRGSPLHF. DNA of the CDR3: TGCGCCAGCAGTGAATACAGGGGCTCACCCCTCCACTTT. The chain carries TRBV10-1 and TRBJ1-6, with 7 bases fitting TRBD1. Germline CDR1 is WNHNN and CDR2 is SYGVQD (reference sequence). The CDR3 extends over 13 amino acids. After removal of 3 bases from V and 10 bases from J, the junction contained 3 bases not matched to a gene.

The chain recombines TRBV9 with TRBJ1-4; D unresolved. Germline CDR1 SGDLS, CDR2 YYNGEE. This CDR3 region has 15 residues. V gave up 3 bases and J gave up 4 bases, with 13 bases separating them. CDR3 in amino acids: CASSEGRAYNEKLFF. The CDR3 nucleotides are TGTGCCAGCAGCGAAGGGAGAGCATATAATGAAAAACTGTTTTTT.

The rearrangement uses TRBV18 and TRBJ2-3; the match to TRBD2 covers 8 bases. Germline V gene sequence: CDR1 KGHSH, CDR2 LQKENI. The CDR3 consists of 14 residues. The ends lost 7 bases at V and 5 bases at J; junction bases unmatched: 8. CDR3 sequence reads: CASLTSGRGDTQYF. The CDR3 nucleotides are TGTGCCAGCTTAACAAGCGGGAGAGGAGATACGCAGTATTTT.

The rearrangement joins TRBV11-3 to TRBJ1-1; D uncertain. V shed 4 bases and J shed 11 bases, with 14 bases lying between them. CDR3 size: 12 residues. Germline-derived CDR1 and CDR2 are SGHNT and YENEEA. CDR3 DNA sequence: TGTGCCAGCAGCTCTAACATCCAACAGGCTTTCTTT. As protein: CASSSNIQQAFF.

As for this clone: This sample also contains other DNA sequences that code for the same CDR3. The CDR3 here is CASSSQGGSYEQYF. The CDR3 bases are TGCGCCAGCAGCTCTCAGGGGGGGTCCTACGAGCAGTACTTC. The chain links TRBV5-1 to TRBJ2-7, with D perhaps assigned TRBD1 or TRBD2 (7 bases each). The CDR3 runs 14 residues. The V end was cut by 3 bases, the J end by 1 base, with 11 bases between. The germline gives CDR1 SGHRS, CDR2 YFSETQ.

The chain recombines TRBV9 with TRBJ2-1, with TRBD1 as a possible D gene (5 bases). This CDR3 region has 16 residues. The germline V gene encodes CDR1 SGDLS and CDR2 YYNGEE. Trimming pared 4 bases from V and 4 bases from J, leaving 18 bases between. CDR3 sequence: CASSSTHGARYNEQFF. The CDR3 coding sequence is TGTGCCAGCAGCTCCACCCATGGGGCGCGTTACAATGAGCAGTTCTTC.

The chain joins TRBV10-2 to TRBJ2-7; D uncertain. Germline-derived CDR1 and CDR2 are WSHSY and SAAADI. This CDR3 has 14 residues. V shed 8 bases and J shed 2 bases, with 16 bases lying between them. CDR3 residues: CASRPSQRTYEQYF. The DNA of the CDR3 is TGCGCCAGCCGGCCGTCTCAGCGCACCTACGAGCAGTACTTC.

The chain combines TRBV19 with TRBJ1-5, with D possibly TRBD1 on 5 matching bases. Trimming removed 6 bases from V and 0 bases from J, with 12 bases in between. This CDR3 has 15 residues. The germline V gene has CDR1 LNHDA and CDR2 SQIVND (reference sequence). Here the CDR3 DNA reads TGTGCCAGTAGCCCGATGGGGGGTAGCAATCAGCCCCAGCATTTT. Protein: CASSPMGGSNQPQHF. The variable domain in full, with the rest retrieved from reference TRBV19 and TRBJ1-5, is DGGITQSPKYLFRKEGQNVTLSCEQNLNHDAMYWYRQDPGQGLRLIYYSQIVNDFQKGDIAEGYSVSREKKESFPLTVTSAQKNPTAFYLCASSPMGGSNQPQHFGDGTRLSIL.

The chain recombines TRBV5-1 with TRBJ2-5, with a weak D call TRBD1 (6 bases). The CDR3 consists of 14 residues. Germline V gene sequence: CDR1 SGHRS, CDR2 YFSETQ. V was pared by 3 bases and J by 2 bases, with 11 bases between. CDR3 sequence reads: CASSSDSTQETQYF. CDR3 bases: TGCGCCAGCAGCTCGGACAGCACGCAAGAGACCCAGTACTTC.

The chain is built from TRBV6-1 and TRBJ2-1, with a possible D match to TRBD2 (6 bases). This CDR3 is built from 14 residues. CDR1 and CDR2 from the germline V gene are MNHNS and SASEGT. V lost 6 bases, J lost 8 bases, and 17 bases lay in between. The CDR3 loop is CASRFTTSSHEQFF. The DNA for the CDR3 is TGTGCCAGCAGATTTACTACTAGCTCGCATGAGCAGTTCTTC.